This T cell receptor (beta chain) is from a study of control samples from healthy donors and cancer patients. The data were produced by immunoSEQ multiplex PCR, yet TCRdb's version contains in-frame clones alone and is incomplete. The sample has around 76,000 clones; 94% are singletons. Germline CDR1 and CDR2: SNHLY and FYNNEI. V lost 3 bases, J lost 1 base, and 12 bases lay in between. The CDR3 extends over 15 amino acids. The source material was blood. The gene calls are TRBV2 and TRBJ1-1; D might be TRBD1 (6 bases). The source is a woman aged 40 to 50 in good health. CDR3: CASSDIGGANTEAFF. CDR3 bases: TGTGCCAGCAGTGATATTGGGGGCGCGAACACTGAAGCTTTCTTT.